The 9 T cell receptor beta chains below were found in one sample sequenced in a study of control samples from healthy donors and cancer patients. Repertoires were generated with immunoSEQ multiplex PCR, while TCRdb's copy carries only in-frame clones and drops some. The repertoire holds 100,000 to 150,000 clones, with 91% as singletons. The sample taken for sequencing was blood. These receptors originate from a woman in her late teens or twenties in good health.

This chain uses TRBV2 with TRBJ1-1; no clear D gene. CDR1 is SNHLY, CDR2 FYNNEI, per germline. The CDR3 has 13 residues. Trimming took 4 bases from V and 0 from J, leaving 6 bases between them. In DNA form, the CDR3 reads TGTGCCAGCAGTGCTGACATGAACACTGAAGCTTTCTTT. Protein sequence: CASSADMNTEAFF.

This chain links TRBV9 with TRBJ2-7; D is unresolved. The CDR3 has 14 amino acids. Trimming took off 0 bases at V and 0 bases at J, with 7 bases between the two ends. CDR1 and CDR2 (germline): SGDLS, YYNGEE. CDR3 in DNA: TGTGCCAGCAGCGTAGGGCGGCACTCCTACGAGCAGTACTTC. Translating gives CASSVGRHSYEQYF. The full variable domain, in which reference TRBV9 and TRBJ2-7 provide the parts outside the CDR3, is DSGVTQTPKHLITATGQRVTLRCSPRSGDLSVYWYQQSLDQGLQFLIQYYNGEERAKGNILERFSAQQFPDLHSELNLSSLELGDSALYFCASSVGRHSYEQYFGPGTRLTVT.

To note about this clone: Compared with germline, one end of the junction differs, possibly owing to a read error. The V and J genes are TRBV3-1 (or the pseudogene TRBV3-2) and TRBJ1-2, with 7 positions matching TRBD1. Germline CDR1 and CDR2: LGHDT and YNNKEL (reference sequence). The CDR3 covers 12 residues. Here the CDR3 reads CASSQAGGQLGF. CDR3 sequence (DNA): TGTGCCAGCAGCCAAGCGGGGGGACAGCTGGGATTC.

This chain joins TRBV7-3 and TRBJ2-1; TRBD2 agrees at 13 bases. From germline, CDR1 is SGHTA and CDR2 FQGTGA. The CDR3 extends over 16 amino acids. V dropped 2 bases and J dropped 11; count of bases not matched to a gene: 9. The CDR3 loop reads CASSLSRTSGSLKQFF. CDR3 nucleotide sequence: TGTGCCAGCAGCTTATCGAGGACTAGCGGGAGTTTAAAGCAGTTCTTC. The full variable domain, rest sourced from reference TRBV7-3 and TRBJ2-1, is GAGVSQTPSNKVTEKGKYVELRCDPISGHTALYWYRQSLGQGPEFLIYFQGTGAADDSGLPNDRFFAVRPEGSVSTLKIQRTERGDSAVYLCASSLSRTSGSLKQFFGPGTRLTVL.

The gene calls are TRBV2 and TRBJ1-1, with TRBD1 as a possible D gene (5 bases). V lost 7 bases, J lost 0 bases, and 18 bases lay in between. The CDR3 length is 16 residues. Looked up from germline, CDR1 is SNHLY and CDR2 is FYNNEI. As DNA, the CDR3 is TGTGCCAGCACCGAAGCACCCAGGGCCTTGAACACTGAAGCTTTCTTT. The encoded protein is CASTEAPRALNTEAFF.

The chain couples TRBV2 to TRBJ1-3; 8 bases match TRBD1. V lost 6 bases to trimming and J lost 3 bases; unmatched junction nucleotides: 10. The CDR3 loop spans 16 amino acids. The V gene's germline CDR1 is SNHLY and CDR2 FYNNEI. CDR3 region: CASSTRGQALGNTIYF. For the CDR3, the DNA is TGTGCCAGCAGCACCCGGGGACAGGCTCTTGGAAACACCATATATTTT.

V is TRBV2 and J is TRBJ2-4; D is perhaps TRBD2 (6 bases). The germline V gene has CDR1 SNHLY and CDR2 FYNNEI. The CDR3 runs 12 residues. The V end was cut by 4 bases, the J end by 9 bases, with 10 bases between. CDR3: CASSGGVAIQYF. The CDR3 coding sequence is TGTGCCAGCAGTGGGGGGGTGGCCATTCAGTACTTC.

The V and J genes are TRBV5-1 and TRBJ2-5; 7 positions agree with TRBD1. The ends lost 0 bases at V and 5 bases at J; junction bases unmatched: 7. The CDR3 has 15 amino acids. The V gene's germline CDR1 is SGHRS and CDR2 YFSETQ. The CDR3 sequence is CASSLAPTGMETQYF. CDR3 nucleotide sequence: TGCGCCAGCAGCTTGGCCCCGACAGGGATGGAGACCCAGTACTTC.

The chain is built from TRBV5-6 and TRBJ1-3; the match to TRBD1 covers 8 bases. The CDR3 contains 15 residues. Germline CDR1 reads SGHDT; CDR2 reads YYEEEE. V gave up 4 bases and J gave up 8 bases; unmatched junction bases: 11. The CDR3, as DNA: TGTGCCAGCAGCCCCTTGGACAGGGTAGGGGACACCATATATTTT. This codes for CASSPLDRVGDTIYF.